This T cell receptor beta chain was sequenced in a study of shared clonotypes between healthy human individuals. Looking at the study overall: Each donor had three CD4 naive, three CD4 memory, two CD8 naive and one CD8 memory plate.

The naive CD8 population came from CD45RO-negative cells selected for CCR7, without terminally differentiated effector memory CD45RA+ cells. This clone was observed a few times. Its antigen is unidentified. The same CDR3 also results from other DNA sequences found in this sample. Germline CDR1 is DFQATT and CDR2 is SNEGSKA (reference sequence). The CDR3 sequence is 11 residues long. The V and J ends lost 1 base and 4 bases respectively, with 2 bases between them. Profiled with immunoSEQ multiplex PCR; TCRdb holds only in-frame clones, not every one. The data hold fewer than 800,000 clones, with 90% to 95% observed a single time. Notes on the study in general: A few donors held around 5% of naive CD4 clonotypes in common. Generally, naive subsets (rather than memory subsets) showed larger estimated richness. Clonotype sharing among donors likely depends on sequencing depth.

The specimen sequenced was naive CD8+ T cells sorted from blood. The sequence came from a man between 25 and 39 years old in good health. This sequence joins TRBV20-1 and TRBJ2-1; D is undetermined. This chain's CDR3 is CSARVYNEQFF. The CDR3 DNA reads TGCAGTGCTAGAGTATACAATGAGCAGTTCTTC.